One and the same sample provided the 30 T cell receptor beta chains below, sequenced in a study of blood T cell repertoires in COVID-19. TCRdb keeps only in-frame clones here, not all; method: immunoSEQ multiplex PCR. The sample has 65,000 to 70,000 clones, around 83% seen once; the top ten hold approximately 4.1%. Specimen: peripheral blood. These receptors originate from a man in his fifties with acute or convalescent COVID-19.

The genes are TRBV27 and TRBJ2-5; 10 positions match TRBD2. Trimming cost V 3 bases and J 4 bases; bases outside gene matches: 2. Germline CDR1 reads MNHEY; CDR2 reads SMNVEV (reference sequence). CDR3 length equals 14 residues. In nucleotides, the CDR3 is TGTGCCAGCAGTTTGAGACTAGCGGGAGAGACCCAGTACTTC. As protein: CASSLRLAGETQYF.

The genes are TRBV29-1 and TRBJ2-7, with 13 nucleotides matching TRBD2. The CDR3 totals 13 residues. J lost 3 bases, V lost 5 bases, and 1 base had no gene match. Germline V gene lookup returns CDR1 SQVTM and CDR2 ANQGSEA. As DNA, the CDR3 is TGCAGCGTTTGGACTAGCGGGGGCTACGAGCAGTACTTC. This encodes CSVWTSGGYEQYF.

The chain carries TRBV25-1 and TRBJ2-7; 7 nucleotides line up with TRBD1. Germline CDR1 and CDR2: MGHDK and SYGVNS. CDR3 size: 13 residues. The trim removed 7 bases at V and 2 bases at J, leaving 5 bases unmatched. CDR3 amino acids: CASKGQETYEQYF. Written as DNA, the CDR3 is TGTGCCAGCAAAGGACAGGAAACCTACGAGCAGTACTTC.

This chain connects TRBV24-1 to TRBJ1-5; 7 bases are shared with TRBD1. In germline, CDR1 is KGHDR, CDR2 SFDVKD. The CDR3 loop spans 13 amino acids. The V segment lost 7 bases and the J segment 6 bases; nucleotides outside the gene matches: 5. The CDR3 loop is CATRKGAGQPQHF. CDR3 nucleotides: TGTGCCACCAGGAAGGGGGCCGGTCAGCCCCAGCATTTT.

This clone turned up a few times. The rearrangement links TRBV14 to TRBJ2-3; D is uncertain. The germline gives CDR1 SGHDN, CDR2 FVKESK. The CDR3 is made up of 14 amino acids. Trimming removed 4 bases at V and 1 base at J, with 9 bases between. CDR3 DNA: TGTGCCAGCAGCCGTTTCACTGGCACAGATACGCAGTATTTT. Translated, it gives CASSRFTGTDTQYF. Supplemented by reference TRBV14 and TRBJ2-3, the full variable domain reads EAGVTQFPSHSVIEKGQTVTLRCDPISGHDNLYWYRRVMGKEIKFLLHFVKESKQDESGMPNNRFLAERTGGTYSTLKVQPAELEDSGVYFCASSRFTGTDTQYFGPGTRLTVL.

This rearrangement joins TRBV11-3 to TRBJ2-1, with D hard to call. The germline V and J ends were trimmed by 0 bases and 6 bases, with 6 bases remaining between them. Germline-derived CDR1 and CDR2 are SGHNT and YENEEA. CDR3 size: 13 residues. The CDR3 nucleotides read TGTGCCAGCAGCTTAGAATCTTTCAATGAGCAGTTCTTC. Translated: CASSLESFNEQFF.

The chain recombines TRBV18 with TRBJ1-1; D uncertain. Trimming took off 7 bases at V and 4 bases at J, with 13 bases between the two ends. CDR1 KGHSH and CDR2 LQKENI come from the germline V gene. This CDR3 contains 13 residues. The CDR3 reads CASFSGLGTEAFF. The CDR3 bases are TGTGCCAGCTTTTCGGGTCTAGGCACTGAAGCTTTCTTT.

The V call is TRBV7-8, the J call TRBJ2-1, with a weak D call TRBD2 (6 bases). Germline V gene data show CDR1 as SGHVS and CDR2 as FQNEAQ. The CDR3 extends over 15 amino acids. The V end was cut by 6 bases, the J end by 7 bases, with 19 bases between. The DNA of the CDR3 is TGTGCCAGCAGTCATTGGCAGCAGGGAGGTAATGAGCAGTTCTTC. This gives the protein CASSHWQQGGNEQFF.

The chain employs TRBV6-1 and TRBJ1-3, with unresolved D. There are 16 residues in the CDR3. The V end lost 1 base, the J end lost 0 bases, and 10 bases lay between the germline ends. The germline V gene has CDR1 MNHNS and CDR2 SASEGT. As DNA, the CDR3 is TGTGCCAGCAGTGAAGTGGTCAGACACTCTGGAAACACCATATATTTT. Protein product: CASSEVVRHSGNTIYF.

This clone came up a few times. The V gene is TRBV4-1, the J gene TRBJ2-2, with 9 bases matching TRBD1. The CDR3 runs 15 residues. Looked up from germline, CDR1 is MGHRA and CDR2 is YSYEKL. After removal of 1 base from V and 9 bases from J, the junction contained 6 bases not matched to a gene. CDR3: CASSQGGQGTWELFF. In DNA, the CDR3 is TGCGCCAGCAGCCAAGGAGGACAGGGGACCTGGGAGCTGTTTTTT.

The chain has TRBV5-1 and TRBJ2-1, with 13 nucleotides matching TRBD2. This CDR3 is 16 amino acids long. The trim removed 4 bases at V and 2 bases at J, leaving 3 bases unmatched. CDR1 SGHRS and CDR2 YFSETQ come from the germline V gene. DNA for the CDR3: TGCGCCAGCAGCGAGGGGACTAGCGGGACCTACAATGAGCAGTTCTTC. It codes for CASSEGTSGTYNEQFF.

This clone came up once. The chain joins TRBV27 to TRBJ1-6; 8 positions match TRBD1. The CDR3 consists of 15 residues. V shed 5 bases and J 2 bases; nucleotides not matched to a gene: 2. Germline assignment: CDR1 MNHEY and CDR2 SMNVEV (reference sequence). CDR3 nucleotides: TGTGCCAGCAGTCAGGGGGCACCCTATAATTCACCCCTCCACTTT. It encodes CASSQGAPYNSPLHF.

This clone has only one observation. The chain carries TRBV18 and TRBJ1-3; no definite D call. CDR1 is KGHSH, CDR2 LQKENI, per germline. V was trimmed by 5 bases and J by 4 bases, leaving 15 bases between them. This CDR3 is 15 amino acids long. CDR3 DNA sequence: TGTGCCAGCTCAACGACGCGAGGGTACGGAAACACCATATATTTT. It encodes CASSTTRGYGNTIYF.

The rearrangement uses TRBV3-1 (or the pseudogene TRBV3-2) and TRBJ2-3; the D gene is possibly TRBD2 (6 bases). This CDR3 has 16 amino acids. Trimming pared 4 bases from V and 4 bases from J, leaving 18 bases between. From germline, CDR1 is LGHDT and CDR2 YNNKEL (reference sequence). The CDR3 loop reads CASSRTRESAADTQYF. CDR3 DNA sequence: TGTGCCAGCAGCCGAACTCGGGAGAGCGCGGCAGATACGCAGTATTTT.

The rearrangement uses TRBV3-1 (or the pseudogene TRBV3-2) and TRBJ2-3; possibly TRBD2 for D (6 bases). V lost 0 bases to trimming and J lost 2 bases, with 12 bases between them. The CDR3 is made up of 16 amino acids. The germline V gene has CDR1 LGHDT and CDR2 YNNKEL (reference sequence). CDR3 sequence reads: CASSQDAGTNTDTQYF. In DNA form, the CDR3 reads TGTGCCAGCAGCCAAGATGCGGGGACCAACACAGATACGCAGTATTTT.

The count of this clone is one. The chain couples TRBV9 to TRBJ1-2; the D is unclear. V lost 3 bases to trimming and J lost 0 bases, with 12 bases between them. The CDR3 length is 15 residues. Germline V CDR1 and CDR2: SGDLS, YYNGEE. CDR3 coding DNA: TGTGCCAGCAGCGGAAAGTCCTTAGCTAACTATGGCTACACCTTC. Translating gives CASSGKSLANYGYTF.

This chain connects TRBV3-1 (or the pseudogene TRBV3-2) to TRBJ2-1; no clear D. Germline V gene sequence: CDR1 LGHDT, CDR2 YNNKEL (reference sequence). The germline V and J ends were trimmed by 4 bases and 0 bases, with 13 bases remaining between them. The CDR3 is made up of 16 amino acids. The CDR3 region has the DNA TGTGCCAGCAGCCGTCCCCAGTACCTCTCCTACAATGAGCAGTTCTTC. It codes for CASSRPQYLSYNEQFF.

V gene TRBV4-2 combines with J gene TRBJ1-1; 9 bases agree with TRBD1. The CDR3 length is 15 residues. Trimming removed 0 bases from V and 3 bases from J; junction bases left unmatched: 2. From germline, CDR1 is LGHNA and CDR2 YNFKEQ. In nucleotides, the CDR3 is TGTGCCAGCAGCCAAGAGTGGGACAGGGACACTGAAGCTTTCTTT. Protein: CASSQEWDRDTEAFF.

Only a few counts were recorded for this clone. This chain joins TRBV7-2 and TRBJ1-2; D gene ambiguous. V was clipped by 1 base and J by 5 bases, with 14 bases between them. Looked up from germline, CDR1 is SGHTA and CDR2 is FQGNSA. This CDR3 spans 15 amino acids. DNA for the CDR3: TGTGCCAGCAGCTTAGTAGCGGGGAAGGAGTATGGCTACACCTTC. Its translation is CASSLVAGKEYGYTF.

CDR3 sequence: CASSFGGGEVEQFF. The CDR3 nucleotides read TGTGCCAGCAGCTTCGGCGGGGGGGAGGTTGAGCAGTTCTTC. The chain is built from TRBV11-2 and TRBJ2-1; 9 bases match TRBD2. Germline assignment: CDR1 SGHAT and CDR2 FQNNGV. Trimming at V came to 3 bases and at J to 9 bases, leaving 6 bases not matched to a gene. The CDR3 loop spans 14 amino acids.

This chain's CDR3 is CASSLGSAAAFF. As DNA, the CDR3 is TGTGCCAGCAGCTTAGGGAGCGCCGCAGCTTTCTTT. J is TRBJ1-1 and V is TRBV7-9; D call uncertain. The germline gives CDR1 SEHNR, CDR2 FQNEAQ (reference sequence). The CDR3 totals 12 residues. The V end lost 1 base, the J end lost 10 bases, and 10 bases lay between the germline ends.

The gene calls are TRBV27 and TRBJ2-5, with TRBD2 matching 9 bases. This CDR3 contains 16 residues. Unmatched junction bases numbered 7, after V lost 5 bases and J lost 0 bases. Germline-derived CDR1 and CDR2 are MNHEY and SMNVEV (reference sequence). This CDR3 reads CASSLAGNRDQETQYF. As DNA, the CDR3 is TGTGCCAGCAGTCTAGCGGGGAATCGGGACCAAGAGACCCAGTACTTC.

This sequence joins TRBV6-5 and TRBJ1-5; weak D call: TRBD1 (5 bases). V gave up 3 bases and J gave up 6 bases, with 9 bases separating them. CDR1 is MNHEY and CDR2 is SVGAGI in the germline V gene. The CDR3 extends over 13 amino acids. CDR3 in amino acids: CASSYRGGQPQHF. As DNA, the CDR3 is TGTGCCAGCAGTTATAGGGGAGGTCAGCCCCAGCATTTT.

Only a few counts were recorded for this clone. This rearrangement joins TRBV27 to TRBJ2-2; 12 nucleotides match TRBD2. V gave up 3 bases and J gave up 0 bases; unmatched junction bases: 8. The V gene's germline CDR1 is MNHEY and CDR2 SMNVEV (reference sequence). This CDR3 has 19 amino acids. Here the CDR3 reads CASSFPLTSGGPNTGELFF. CDR3 bases: TGTGCCAGCAGTTTTCCCTTGACTAGCGGGGGTCCGAACACCGGGGAGCTGTTTTTT.

In this sample, this clone turned up once. The V and J genes are TRBV11-3 and TRBJ2-5; the match to TRBD1 covers 8 bases. The CDR3 is made up of 17 amino acids. Germline V gene sequence: CDR1 SGHNT, CDR2 YENEEA. J was trimmed by 2 bases and V by 5 bases; bases with no gene match: 13. Here the CDR3 reads CASSRGQATLGQETQYF. CDR3 bases: TGTGCCAGCAGCCGGGGACAGGCGACCCTCGGTCAAGAGACCCAGTACTTC.

This chain uses TRBV30 with TRBJ2-5; no reliable D call. CDR1 and CDR2 (germline): GTSNPN, SVGIG (reference sequence). The CDR3 contains 12 residues. With 3 bases removed from V and 5 bases from J, the gap between germline ends came to 10 bases. CDR3 protein: CAWRSAAETQYF. Here the CDR3 DNA reads TGTGCCTGGAGGAGTGCGGCGGAGACCCAGTACTTC.

The rearrangement uses TRBV24-1 and TRBJ2-1, with D possibly TRBD1 on 5 matching bases. Germline V gene sequence: CDR1 KGHDR, CDR2 SFDVKD. There are 15 residues in the CDR3. The V and J ends lost 3 bases and 6 bases respectively, with 14 bases between them. CDR3 protein: CATSDPSMGPNEQFF. Written as DNA, the CDR3 is TGTGCCACCAGTGATCCCAGCATGGGGCCCAATGAGCAGTTCTTC.

The chain combines TRBV7-8 with TRBJ1-5, with a weak D call TRBD1 (6 bases). CDR3 size: 16 residues. V gave up 6 bases and J gave up 1 base, with 16 bases separating them. From germline, CDR1 is SGHVS and CDR2 FQNEAQ. CDR3 DNA sequence: TGTGCCAGCAGTGCATTGACGGGACAAAGCAATCAGCCCCAGCATTTT. This sequence encodes CASSALTGQSNQPQHF.

This chain links TRBV11-2 with TRBJ1-5, with 7 positions matching TRBD1. This CDR3 has 14 residues. Trimming cost V 4 bases and J 6 bases; bases outside gene matches: 6. Germline V gene lookup returns CDR1 SGHAT and CDR2 FQNNGV. The CDR3 nucleotides read TGTGCCAGCAGCTACGGCAGGGGGAGTCAGCCCCAGCATTTT. As protein: CASSYGRGSQPQHF. The whole variable domain, remainder taken from reference TRBV11-2 and TRBJ1-5, is EAGVAQSPRYKIIEKRQSVAFWCNPISGHATLYWYQQILGQGPKLLIQFQNNGVVDDSQLPKDRFSAERLKGVDSTLKIQPAKLEDSAVYLCASSYGRGSQPQHFGDGTRLSIL.

The chain has TRBV7-9 and TRBJ1-5; D uncertain. V was trimmed by 8 bases and J by 9 bases, leaving 11 bases between them. There are 11 residues in the CDR3. Germline assignment: CDR1 SEHNR and CDR2 FQNEAQ (reference sequence). In DNA form, the CDR3 reads TGTGCCAGCTGTGGAGAGGGGCCCCAGCATTTT. As protein: CASCGEGPQHF.